This is a list of T cell receptor beta chains from one sample in a study of T cell responses to AZD1222 COVID-19 vaccine. Clones were sequenced by immunoSEQ multiplex PCR, and TCRdb holds only the in-frame ones, with some missing. The sample records tens of thousands of clones, under 95% being singletons. Sequences were derived from peripheral blood, sampled 28 days after the second AZD1222 dose. These receptors all come from an adult who received the AZD1222 COVID-19 vaccine. CDR3s include the opening cysteine and the closing phenylalanine or tryptophan. The D gene is left open where the match is weak. Some rows mark clone size as missing; the rest say once, few, many or name a class of expanded clone.

V,size,J,length,D,DNA,CDR3
TRBV5-1,.,TRBJ1-1,14,TRBD1,TGCGCCAGCAGCTTCCGACAGGGCGACACTGAAGCTTTCTTT,CASSFRQGDTEAFF
TRBV3-1/TRBV3-2,.,TRBJ2-1,15,TRBD2,TGTGCCAGCAGCCCCGACTCTAGCGGGAGTAGTGAGCAGTTCTTC,CASSPDSSGSSEQFF
TRBV4-1,.,TRBJ1-1,14,.,TGCGCCAGCAGCCAAGTCGGGGGAGTCACTGAAGCTTTCTTT,CASSQVGGVTEAFF
TRBV5-1,.,TRBJ1-3,16,.,TGCGCCAGCAGCTTGGTGCCCGGGACACCTGGAAACACCATATATTTT,CASSLVPGTPGNTIYF
TRBV3-1/TRBV3-2,once,TRBJ2-3,14,TRBD2,TGTGCCAGCGGGGACCTAGCGGGAGTGAGTACGCAGTATTTT,CASGDLAGVSTQYF
TRBV21-1,.,TRBJ1-6,19,.,TGTGCCAGCAGCAAATTAGTGGGGCAGGGTCACTCCTATAATTCACCCCTCCACTTT,CASSKLVGQGHSYNSPLHF
TRBV6-5,few,TRBJ2-7,15,TRBD1,TGTGCCAGCAGTTTCCGAGGACAGGCGTTGGGCGAGCAGTACTTC,CASSFRGQALGEQYF
TRBV29-1,few,TRBJ1-2,12,.,TGCAGCGTTGAGGGGGCGGACTATGGCTACACCTTC,CSVEGADYGYTF
TRBV5-4,.,TRBJ2-5,17,TRBD2,TGTGCCAGCAGCCCCGGGCGTCGGACTAGCGGTCAAGAGACCCAGTACTTC,CASSPGRRTSGQETQYF
TRBV11-2,.,TRBJ1-3,15,.,TGTGCCAGCAGCTTATTTCAGGGCTCTGGAAACACCATATATTTT,CASSLFQGSGNTIYF
TRBV19,.,TRBJ1-5,16,.,TGTGCCAGTAGTAAATTATTCGGGAGCTCGAATCAGCCCCAGCATTTT,CASSKLFGSSNQPQHF
TRBV10-2,few,TRBJ1-5,14,.,TGCGCCAGCAGTGAGTCTGGGCCCAATCAGCCCCAGCATTTT,CASSESGPNQPQHF
TRBV7-2,.,TRBJ1-1,13,.,TGTGCCAGCAGCTTAGTTTCAAGGCAAGAAGCTTTCTTT,CASSLVSRQEAFF
TRBV9,.,TRBJ1-1,13,.,TGTGCCAGCAGCGTAATGCCGGAAGCTAGGGCTTTCTTT,CASSVMPEARAFF
TRBV19,.,TRBJ2-7,17,TRBD1,TGTGCCAGTAGCCCACTAGGACAGGGAAAGGCGCCTAGCGAGCAGTACTTC,CASSPLGQGKAPSEQYF
TRBV7-9,.,TRBJ2-5,16,TRBD2,TGTGCCAGCAGCTTAATGACTAGCGAGTCCGGGGAGACCCAGTACTTC,CASSLMTSESGETQYF
TRBV6-1,.,TRBJ2-5,12,.,TGTGCCAGCAGTGACCAGACCCCTTCCCAGTACTTC,CASSDQTPSQYF
TRBV15,.,TRBJ2-2,17,.,TGTGCCACCAGCAGAGATCTAGCTAGCGAGTGGGCCGGGGAGCTGTTTTTT,CATSRDLASEWAGELFF
TRBV6-2/TRBV6-3,.,TRBJ2-7,14,.,TGTGCCAGCAGTCGGACGGAGCGGGCCTACGAGCAGTACTTC,CASSRTERAYEQYF
TRBV19,.,TRBJ1-1,18,.,TGTGCCAGTAGTATTCCCCCCCTATCATCCGGGACGCTTTTTGAAGCTTTCTTT,CASSIPPLSSGTLFEAFF
TRBV5-4,.,TRBJ2-5,15,TRBD1,TGTGCCAGCAGCTTTGTAGGGACAGGGTTAGAGACCCAGTACTTC,CASSFVGTGLETQYF
TRBV5-1,.,TRBJ2-2,16,TRBD2,TGCGCCAGCAGCTTACGCGGGAGGGCCGACGGCGGGGAGCTGTTTTTT,CASSLRGRADGGELFF
TRBV30,.,TRBJ2-7,15,.,TGTGCCTGGAGTGTACGTATTGGACAACCCTACGAGCAGTACTTC,CAWSVRIGQPYEQYF
TRBV6-5,.,TRBJ2-1,15,TRBD1,TGTGCCAGCAGTTACGAGACAGGGGCCGACAATGAGCAGTTCTTC,CASSYETGADNEQFF
TRBV7-6,once,TRBJ1-5,15,TRBD1,TGTGCCAGCAGCTTAGACACAGGGGCCAATCAGCCCCAGCATTTT,CASSLDTGANQPQHF
TRBV2,.,TRBJ1-1,14,.,TGTGCCAGCCGTCGACAGGTAGTGAACACTGAAGCTTTCTTT,CASRRQVVNTEAFF